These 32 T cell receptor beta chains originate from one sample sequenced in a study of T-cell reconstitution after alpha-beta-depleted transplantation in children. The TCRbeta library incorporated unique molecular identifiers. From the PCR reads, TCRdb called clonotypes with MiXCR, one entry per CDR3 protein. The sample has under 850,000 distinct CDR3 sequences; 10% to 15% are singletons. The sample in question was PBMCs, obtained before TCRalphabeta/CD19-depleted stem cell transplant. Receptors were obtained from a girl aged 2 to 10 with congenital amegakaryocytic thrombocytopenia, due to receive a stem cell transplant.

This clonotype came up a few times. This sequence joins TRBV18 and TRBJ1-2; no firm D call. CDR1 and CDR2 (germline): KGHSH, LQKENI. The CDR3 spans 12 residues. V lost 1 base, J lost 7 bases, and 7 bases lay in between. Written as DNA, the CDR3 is TGTGCCAGCTCACCACTCCCCCCTGGCTACACCTTC. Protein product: CASSPLPPGYTF.

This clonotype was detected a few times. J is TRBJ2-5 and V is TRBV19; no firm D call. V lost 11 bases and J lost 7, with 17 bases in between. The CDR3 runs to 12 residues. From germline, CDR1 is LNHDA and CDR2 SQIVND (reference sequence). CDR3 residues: CASLDRIGTQYF. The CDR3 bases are TGTGCCTCCCTAGACCGGATCGGGACCCAGTACTTC.

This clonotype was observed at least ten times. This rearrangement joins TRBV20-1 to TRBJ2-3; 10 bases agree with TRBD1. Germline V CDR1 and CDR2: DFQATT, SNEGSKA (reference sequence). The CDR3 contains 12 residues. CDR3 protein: CGGTGGTDTQYF. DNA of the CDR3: TGCGGTGGGACAGGGGGCACAGATACGCAGTATTTT.

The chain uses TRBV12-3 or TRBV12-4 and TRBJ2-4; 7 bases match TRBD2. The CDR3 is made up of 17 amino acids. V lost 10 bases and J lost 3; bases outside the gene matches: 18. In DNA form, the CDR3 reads TGTGCCATCAGAAACCGGGACTATGATCTAGGCAAAAACATTCAGTACTTC. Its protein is CAIRNRDYDLGKNIQYF.

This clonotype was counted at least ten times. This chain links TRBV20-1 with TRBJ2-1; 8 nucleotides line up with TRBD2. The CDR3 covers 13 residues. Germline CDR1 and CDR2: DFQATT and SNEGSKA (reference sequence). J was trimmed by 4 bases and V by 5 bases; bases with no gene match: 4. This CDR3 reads CSAALAEYNEQFF. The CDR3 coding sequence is TGCAGTGCTGCACTAGCGGAGTACAATGAGCAGTTCTTC.

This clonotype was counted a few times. The CDR3 reads CASSEQPAEQFF. The CDR3 region has the DNA TGTGCCAGCAGTGAACAGCCTGCTGAGCAGTTCTTC. This chain joins TRBV7-9 and TRBJ2-1; D unresolved. The V gene lost 6 bases and the J gene lost 9 bases, with 12 bases spanning the gap. The CDR3 length is 12 residues. Germline-derived CDR1 and CDR2 are SEHNR and FQNEAQ (reference sequence).

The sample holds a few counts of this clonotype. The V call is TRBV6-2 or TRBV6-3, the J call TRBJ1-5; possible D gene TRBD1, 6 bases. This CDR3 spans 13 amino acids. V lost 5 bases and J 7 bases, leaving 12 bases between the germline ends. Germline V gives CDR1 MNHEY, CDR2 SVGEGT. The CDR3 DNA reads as TGTGCCAGCAGTCCCGGGGGCAGGCAGCCCCAGCATTTT. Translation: CASSPGGRQPQHF.

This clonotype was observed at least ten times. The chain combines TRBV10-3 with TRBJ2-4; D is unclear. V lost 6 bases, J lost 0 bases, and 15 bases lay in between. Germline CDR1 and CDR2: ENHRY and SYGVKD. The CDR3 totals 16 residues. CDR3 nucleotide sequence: TGTGCCATCAGCGAGACCGTGATACTAGCCAAAAACATTCAGTACTTC. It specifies CAISETVILAKNIQYF.

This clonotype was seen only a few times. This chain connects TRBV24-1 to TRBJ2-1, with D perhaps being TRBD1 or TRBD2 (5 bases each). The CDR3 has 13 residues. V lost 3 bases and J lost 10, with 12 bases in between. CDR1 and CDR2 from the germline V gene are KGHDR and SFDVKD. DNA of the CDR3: TGTGCCACCAGTGATCGCTTCAGGGACGAGCAGTTCTTC. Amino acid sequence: CATSDRFRDEQFF.

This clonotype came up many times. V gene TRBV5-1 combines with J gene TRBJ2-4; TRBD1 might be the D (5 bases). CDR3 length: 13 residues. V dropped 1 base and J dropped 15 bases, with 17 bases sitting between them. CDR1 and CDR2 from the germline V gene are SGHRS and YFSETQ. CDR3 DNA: TGCGCCAGCAGCTTGCGAGAAGGGGATTTGCGGTACTTC. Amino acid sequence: CASSLREGDLRYF.

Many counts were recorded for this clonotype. The CDR3 loop reads CSAITGTSSYNEQFF. DNA of the CDR3: TGCAGTGCTATCACCGGGACGAGCTCCTACAATGAGCAGTTCTTC. The chain couples TRBV20-1 to TRBJ2-1; D possibly matches TRBD1 or TRBD2 (5 bases each). The ends were cut back, 4 bases at V and 0 bases at J, with 13 bases in the middle. This CDR3 spans 15 amino acids. Germline-derived CDR1 and CDR2 are DFQATT and SNEGSKA (reference sequence).

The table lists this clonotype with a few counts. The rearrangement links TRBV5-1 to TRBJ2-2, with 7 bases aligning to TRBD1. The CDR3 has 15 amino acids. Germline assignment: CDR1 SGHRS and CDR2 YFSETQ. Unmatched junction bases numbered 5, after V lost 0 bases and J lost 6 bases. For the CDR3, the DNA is TGCGCCAGCAGCTTGGTAAACAGGGGTTCCGGGGAGCTGTTTTTT. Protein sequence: CASSLVNRGSGELFF.

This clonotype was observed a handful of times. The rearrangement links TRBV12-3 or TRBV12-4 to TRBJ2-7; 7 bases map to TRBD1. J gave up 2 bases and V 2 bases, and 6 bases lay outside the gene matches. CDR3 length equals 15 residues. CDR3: CASSLPGTEAYEQYF. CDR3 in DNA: TGTGCCAGCAGTTTACCCGGGACAGAAGCCTACGAGCAGTACTTC.

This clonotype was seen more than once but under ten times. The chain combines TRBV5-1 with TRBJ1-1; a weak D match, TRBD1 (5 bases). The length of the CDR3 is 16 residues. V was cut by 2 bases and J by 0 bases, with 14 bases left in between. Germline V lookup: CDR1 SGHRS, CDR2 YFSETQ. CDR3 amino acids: CASSFGGGGLNTEAFF. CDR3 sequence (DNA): TGCGCCAGCAGCTTTGGGGGGGGAGGCCTGAACACTGAAGCTTTCTTT.

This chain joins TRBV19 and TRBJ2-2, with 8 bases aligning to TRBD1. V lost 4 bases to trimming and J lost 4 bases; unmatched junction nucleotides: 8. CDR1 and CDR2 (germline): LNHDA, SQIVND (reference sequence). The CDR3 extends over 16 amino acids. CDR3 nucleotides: TGTGCCAGTAGTACCGGGACAGGAAAAAGCACCGGGGAGCTGTTTTTT. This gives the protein CASSTGTGKSTGELFF.

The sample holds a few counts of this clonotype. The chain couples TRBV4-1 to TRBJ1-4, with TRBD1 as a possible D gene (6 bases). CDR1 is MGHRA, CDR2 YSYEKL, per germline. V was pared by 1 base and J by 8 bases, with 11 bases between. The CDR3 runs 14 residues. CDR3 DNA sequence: TGCGCCAGCAGCCAAGGCAGGGGAGGGGAAAAACTGTTTTTT. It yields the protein CASSQGRGGEKLFF.

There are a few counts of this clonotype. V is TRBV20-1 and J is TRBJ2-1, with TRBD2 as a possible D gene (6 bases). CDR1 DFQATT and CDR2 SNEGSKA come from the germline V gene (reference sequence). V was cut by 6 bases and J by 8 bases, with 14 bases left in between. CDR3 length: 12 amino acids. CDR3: CSAYRDFYEQFF. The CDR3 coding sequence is TGCAGTGCGTACCGGGACTTTTATGAGCAGTTCTTC.

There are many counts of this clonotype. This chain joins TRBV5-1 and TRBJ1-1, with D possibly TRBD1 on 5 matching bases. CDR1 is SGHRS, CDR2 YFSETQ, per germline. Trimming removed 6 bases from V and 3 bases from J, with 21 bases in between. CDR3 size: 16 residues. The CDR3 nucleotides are TGCGCCAGCATGGAGGACATCATCGGGATGGACACTGAAGCTTTCTTT. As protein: CASMEDIIGMDTEAFF.

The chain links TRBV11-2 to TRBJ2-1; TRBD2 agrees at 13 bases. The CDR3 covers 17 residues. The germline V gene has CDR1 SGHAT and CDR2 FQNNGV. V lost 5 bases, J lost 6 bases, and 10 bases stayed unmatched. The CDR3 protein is CASSPRVWTSGSNEQFF. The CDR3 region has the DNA TGTGCCAGCAGCCCTAGAGTTTGGACTAGCGGGAGCAATGAGCAGTTCTTC.

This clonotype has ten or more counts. The CDR3 DNA is TGTGCCAGCAGCTTAGCGCTGATTGTAGGGGTGGATGAGCAGTTCTTC. Its protein is CASSLALIVGVDEQFF. V gene TRBV7-2 combines with J gene TRBJ2-1; D may be TRBD1 (5 bases). CDR1 SGHTA and CDR2 FQGNSA come from the germline V gene. V was clipped by 0 bases and J by 8 bases, with 17 bases between them. The CDR3 length is 16 residues.

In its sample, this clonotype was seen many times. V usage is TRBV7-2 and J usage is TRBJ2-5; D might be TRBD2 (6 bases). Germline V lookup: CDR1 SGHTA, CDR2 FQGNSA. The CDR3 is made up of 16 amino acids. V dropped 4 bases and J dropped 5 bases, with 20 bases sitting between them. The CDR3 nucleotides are TGTGCCAGCAGCTCAAACCTTTGGATCAGCGGGGAGACCCAGTACTTC. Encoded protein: CASSSNLWISGETQYF.

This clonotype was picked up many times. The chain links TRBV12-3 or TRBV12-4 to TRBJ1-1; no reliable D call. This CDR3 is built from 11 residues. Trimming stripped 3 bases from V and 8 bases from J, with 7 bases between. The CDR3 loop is CASSFGMEAFF. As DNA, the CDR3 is TGTGCCAGCAGTTTTGGGATGGAAGCTTTCTTT.

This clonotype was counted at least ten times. The CDR3 spells CASSFLPSYNEQFF. CDR3 sequence (DNA): TGTGCCAGCAGCTTTCTACCATCCTACAATGAGCAGTTCTTC. The V call is TRBV7-8, the J call TRBJ2-1; no firm D call. The CDR3 covers 14 residues. CDR1 and CDR2 (germline): SGHVS, FQNEAQ. Trimming left V 3 bases short and J 1 base short, with 7 bases between.

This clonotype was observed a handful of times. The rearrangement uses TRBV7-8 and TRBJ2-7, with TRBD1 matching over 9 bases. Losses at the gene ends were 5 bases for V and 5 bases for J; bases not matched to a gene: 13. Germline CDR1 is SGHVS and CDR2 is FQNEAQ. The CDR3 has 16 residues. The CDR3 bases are TGTGCCAGCAGCAAACGCCGGGACAGGGTAATCAACGAGCAGTACTTC. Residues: CASSKRRDRVINEQYF.

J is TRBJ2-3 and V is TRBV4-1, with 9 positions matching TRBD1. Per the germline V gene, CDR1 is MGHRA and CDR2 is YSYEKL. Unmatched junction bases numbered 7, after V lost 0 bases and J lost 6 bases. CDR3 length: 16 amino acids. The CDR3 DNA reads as TGCGCCAGCAGCCAAGAAGAGACAGGGGGTCACGATACGCAGTATTTT. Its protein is CASSQEETGGHDTQYF.

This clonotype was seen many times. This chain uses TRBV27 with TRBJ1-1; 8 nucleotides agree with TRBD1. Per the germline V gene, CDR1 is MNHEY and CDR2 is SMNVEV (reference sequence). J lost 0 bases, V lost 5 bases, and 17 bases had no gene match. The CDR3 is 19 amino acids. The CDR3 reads CASSPNTIDRGTMNTEAFF. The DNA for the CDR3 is TGTGCCAGCAGTCCCAACACCATTGACAGGGGAACCATGAACACTGAAGCTTTCTTT.

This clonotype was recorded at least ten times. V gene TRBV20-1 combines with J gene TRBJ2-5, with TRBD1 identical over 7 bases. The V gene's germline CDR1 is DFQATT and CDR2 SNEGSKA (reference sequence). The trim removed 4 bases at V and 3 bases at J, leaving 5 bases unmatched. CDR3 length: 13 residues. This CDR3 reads CSAIGQVEETQYF. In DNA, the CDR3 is TGCAGTGCTATAGGACAGGTCGAAGAGACCCAGTACTTC.

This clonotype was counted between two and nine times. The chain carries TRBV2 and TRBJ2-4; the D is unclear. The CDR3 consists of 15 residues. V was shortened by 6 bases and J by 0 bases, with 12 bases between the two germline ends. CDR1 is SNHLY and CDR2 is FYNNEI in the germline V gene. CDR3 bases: TGTGCCAGCAGGGGCAGCCAACTAGCCAAAAACATTCAGTACTTC. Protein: CASRGSQLAKNIQYF.

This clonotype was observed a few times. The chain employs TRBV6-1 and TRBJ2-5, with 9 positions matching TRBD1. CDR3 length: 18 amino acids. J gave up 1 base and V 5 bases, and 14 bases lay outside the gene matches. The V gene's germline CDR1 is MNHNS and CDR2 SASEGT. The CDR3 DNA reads TGTGCCAGCAGTCCAAAACTTCCGGGACAGGGCTTCCAAGAGACCCAGTACTTC. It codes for CASSPKLPGQGFQETQYF.

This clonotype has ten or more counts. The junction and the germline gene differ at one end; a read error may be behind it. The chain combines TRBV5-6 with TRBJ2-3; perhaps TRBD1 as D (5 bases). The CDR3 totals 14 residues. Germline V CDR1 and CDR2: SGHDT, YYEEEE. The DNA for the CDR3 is TGCGCCAGCAGCTGGGGCGCGACGACAGATACGCAGTATTTT. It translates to CASSWGATTDTQYF.

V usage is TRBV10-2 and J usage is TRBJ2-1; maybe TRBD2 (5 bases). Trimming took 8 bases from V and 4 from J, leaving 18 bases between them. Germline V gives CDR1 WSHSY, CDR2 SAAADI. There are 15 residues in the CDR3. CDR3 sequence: CASCGHPSGYNEQFF. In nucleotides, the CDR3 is TGCGCCAGCTGTGGGCACCCGAGCGGATACAATGAGCAGTTCTTC.

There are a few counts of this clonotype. CDR3 sequence: CSVASQGPSYEQYF. CDR3 coding DNA: TGCAGCGTTGCTTCACAGGGGCCCTCCTACGAGCAGTACTTC. The chain links TRBV29-1 to TRBJ2-7; 7 bases map to TRBD1. The germline V gene has CDR1 SQVTM and CDR2 ANQGSEA. With V trimmed by 4 bases and J by 0 bases, 6 bases remained unmatched. CDR3 length: 14 amino acids.